This T cell receptor (beta chain) was identified during a study of regulatory T cells in long-lasting Graves disease (dated by TCRdb to about 2021). In terms of the full investigation: Patients with newly diagnosed Graves' disease had been on antithyroid drugs for under 3 months. Persistent Graves' disease patients were compared with newly diagnosed Graves' disease patients by peripheral blood TCR sequencing and RNA sequencing. A total of roughly 35 samples underwent TCR sequencing, from roughly 13 patients with persistent Graves' disease and some 20 patients with newly diagnosed Graves' disease. The study was registered as a clinical trial and conducted in China.

The time point label on this specimen signifies: newly diagnosed GD, antithyroid drugs for less than 3 months. For both TCR sequencing and RNA sequencing, RNA was extracted from PBMCs using TRIzol. Graves' disease was diagnosed according to American Thyroid Association guidelines. Patients were recruited from an endocrinology department in Xi'an, China. Each patient gave approximately 9.7 milliliters of peripheral blood, collected in an EDTA anticoagulant tube. Ficoll Paque Plus density gradient separation was used to isolate PBMCs, and no additional T cell sorting was done. RNA quality was checked with an Agilent 2100 Bioanalyzer and agarose gel, and concentration with a NanoDrop 2000. The receptor library was made with multiplex PCR. Sequenced on an Illumina HiSeq 4000. CDR3 regions were amplified by Arm-PCR with iRepertoire HTBI primers to construct TCR beta libraries. Gel purification was performed on PCR products prior to sequencing. Under the source paper's analysis protocol: Gene usage analysis of CDR3 amino acid clonotypes relied on the 60 to 65 TRBV and about 15 TRBJ segments identified across samples. COPE and FqMerger were used to merge the filtered high-quality paired reads into contigs. BLAST was used to align contigs to IMGT TRBV, TRBD and TRBJ reference genes, and CDR3 was defined according to IMGT. Clonotypes above 0.1% frequency were classified as highly expanded clones. Repertoire diversity was measured by Shannon entropy, and V-J evenness by the Gini coefficient. Clonotypes shared by more than one individual were considered public. TCRdb reprocessed the public reads (quality trimming at Q25 with fastp, clone calling with MiXCR) and kept in-frame beta chains. Merged by CDR3 protein, the rows form single entries marked with the most common genes and DNA. The V and J calls reflect TCRdb's pipeline rather than the authors' work. Present in this sample are 530,000 or so distinct CDR3 sequences, more than 15% of which were seen just once. The top ten clonotypes cover more than 10% of the sample.

On this clonotype: Its antigen target is currently unknown. The input lacks base qualities; no much larger clone sits a single base away.

The cysteine opens and the phenylalanine closes a CDR3 of 16 amino acids. Left in the record is the CDR3 DNA by itself, 48 bases read in frame from the first base. Looking up the germline V gene yields CDR1 SGHDT and CDR2 YYEEEE. V lost 6 bases and J lost 3 bases; the stretch between them is 21 bases long. Results the study describes overall, beyond this receptor: The authors noted that the small sample size was a limitation that may lower accuracy. TRBV28, TRBJ1-2 and TRBJ2-5 were preferentially used in persistent disease, while TRBV20-1 and TRBJ2-1 were favored in newly diagnosed disease. Because the primary lesion, thyroid tissue, could not be accessed, the study looked at peripheral blood alone. Patients with persistent disease shared more public clonotypes (under 3,000) than newly diagnosed patients did (around 980). Compared with newly diagnosed patients, patients with persistent Graves' disease had lower TCR Shannon entropy and fewer highly expanded clones, which suggests clonal expansion. Only the TCR beta chain was sequenced and analyzed.

A further study also used this sample, focusing on T cells in Graves' hyperthyroidism and ophthalmopathy. As that second paper reports: Graves' hyperthyroidism was defined as stable when no progression to ophthalmopathy occurred over 18 months of follow-up. The hyperthyroidism patients were between 18 and 65 years old and newly diagnosed, with a disease duration of less than 2 months. The study excluded patients with uncontrolled infections, other autoimmune diseases, pregnancy or lactation. Clinical symptoms, serum thyroxine and TRAb, thyroid ultrasound, and orbital computed tomography formed the basis for the diagnoses. A first-round RT-PCR of the TCR CDR3 used the HTBI primer set with the Qiagen OneStep RT-PCR kit. Most expanded thyroid clonotypes (frequency above 0.001) were also detected in blood, a finding suggesting that blood repertoires may reflect thyroid immune responses. Ophthalmopathy was separated from stable hyperthyroidism by a 13 V-J signature model, with over 85% sensitivity and 81% to 82% specificity obtained in cross-validation and 80%/75% obtained in testing. During validation, the model predicted progression to ophthalmopathy a median of about 6.5 months ahead of onset, with almost 71% sensitivity and 72% to 85% specificity. To identify TCR V-J signatures that set the groups apart, the researchers used a discovery cohort of approximately 98 patients, made up of 43 with Graves' ophthalmopathy and about 55 with stable Graves' hyperthyroidism. An independent validation cohort of 18 to 20 hyperthyroidism patients and 17 patients who later progressed to ophthalmopathy tested prospective prediction of ophthalmopathy. The 100 discovery patients were divided at random into training and test sets in a 7:3 ratio. Thyroid tissue and blood T-cell repertoires from six Graves' hyperthyroidism patients were also compared in the study. Once sampling was done, hyperthyroidism patients were given methimazole at a starting dose of 30 mg daily, whereas ophthalmopathy patients were given high-dose intravenous methylprednisolone. The libraries were constructed in a second round of multiplex PCR and then size-selected and purified. Paired-end sequencing of the libraries was performed with 100 bp reads on an Illumina HiSeq2000. SOAPnuke was used to process the raw data, throwing out any read that contained adapters or uncalled bases, had a mean Phred below 15, or lacked an exact constant-primer or identifier match. High-quality paired reads were merged using COPE v1.2.5, and each unique nucleotide sequence was defined as a clonotype. Clonotypes were aligned to IMGT TRBV, TRBD and TRBJ reference segments using MiTCR v1.1. The analysis included only V-J combinations with a frequency above 0.0001, which together covered over 98% of the repertoires. The TCS score was defined as F50 (clonal expansion) divided by E x V (chaos), with BLOSUM62-based TCRdist calculated between CDR3 peptides within each V-J. Welch's t-statistics and random forest reduced 500 to 550 V-J features to 10 to 15, which were used in a naive Bayes classifier (R e1071). No statistical method was used to set the sample size in advance, and investigators knew the group allocation. The paper describes TCR Vbeta CDR3 sequencing of some 130 peripheral blood samples, made up of under 50 ophthalmopathy patients, around 73 hyperthyroidism patients and 17 progressor patients.

The source is a young man with Graves disease. Donor details come from another sample of the same person, matched by shared clones. Sample: peripheral blood mononuclear cells (PBMCs), taken at new diagnosis, from a patient treated with antithyroid drugs. Here the chain combines TRBV5-6 and TRBJ1-1, with a weak D call of TRBD1 (5 bases match). The nucleotides read TGTGCCAGCAACTCCGACCGGGTAGGGGTTGACACTGAAGCTTTCTTT. It is translated as CASNSDRVGVDTEAFF. Extended through the reference TRBV5-6 and TRBJ1-1 proteins, this CDR3 yields the full variable domain: DAGVTQSPTHLIKTRGQQVTLRCSPKSGHDTVSWYQQALGQGPQFIFQYYEEEERQRGNFPDRFSGHQFPNYSSELNVNALLLGDSALYLCASNSDRVGVDTEAFFGQGTRLTVV.